Listed here are 27 T cell receptor beta chains from one sample, sequenced in a study of T cells in Graves' hyperthyroidism and ophthalmopathy. There were TCR beta CDR3 regions amplified from RNA transcripts. A first-round RT-PCR of the TCR CDR3 used the HTBI primer set. TCRdb processed the multiplex PCR reads anew with MiXCR; each CDR3 protein has one entry. The data contain some 180,000 distinct CDR3 sequences, about a sixth of them singletons. Sequencing input: blood. Receptors originate from a woman in her forties or fifties with Graves' hyperthyroidism.

V is TRBV11-3 and J is TRBJ2-2, with a tentative D call TRBD2 (5 bases). The germline gives CDR1 SGHNT, CDR2 YENEEA. Trimming removed 0 bases at V and 7 bases at J, with 12 bases between. The CDR3 runs to 15 residues. As DNA, the CDR3 is TGTGCCAGCAGCTTAGATGTCCCCGGGAACGGGGAGCTGTTTTTT. Translating it yields CASSLDVPGNGELFF.

Many counts were recorded for this clonotype. This rearrangement joins TRBV24-1 to TRBJ2-7; D gene uncertain. This CDR3 has 13 amino acids. Germline V gene lookup returns CDR1 KGHDR and CDR2 SFDVKD. V gave up 3 bases and J gave up 2 bases, with 7 bases separating them. The CDR3 DNA reads TGTGCCACCAGTGATCGGGTCACCTACGAGCAGTACTTC. This translates into CATSDRVTYEQYF.

This clonotype was recorded a few times. This CDR3 is CASSLAAGGTGELFF. CDR3 coding DNA: TGTGCCAGCAGCTTAGCAGCCGGGGGCACCGGGGAGCTGTTTTTT. The rearrangement uses TRBV7-9 and TRBJ2-2; maybe TRBD2 (6 bases). The CDR3 totals 15 residues. The germline V and J ends were trimmed by 0 bases and 4 bases, with 9 bases remaining between them. Germline CDR1 SEHNR, CDR2 FQNEAQ (reference sequence).

This clonotype has a handful of counts. The rearrangement uses TRBV27 and TRBJ1-4, with D unclear. V lost 4 bases and J 10 bases, leaving 16 bases between the germline ends. This CDR3 contains 14 residues. CDR1 and CDR2 (germline): MNHEY, SMNVEV (reference sequence). CDR3 nucleotides: TGTGCCAGCAGTTCCACGACCGGGTTAAGAAAACTGTTTTTT. It specifies CASSSTTGLRKLFF.

This clonotype was seen ten or more times. V is TRBV6-1 and J is TRBJ2-5; possibly TRBD1 for D (6 bases). The CDR3 has 14 amino acids. Trimming removed 5 bases at V and 2 bases at J, with 12 bases between. From germline, CDR1 is MNHNS and CDR2 SASEGT. The CDR3 loop reads CASSLQGQQETQYF. The CDR3 coding sequence is TGTGCCAGCAGTCTCCAAGGACAGCAAGAGACCCAGTACTTC.

This clonotype was found many times. The V call is TRBV2, the J call TRBJ2-2; 10 nucleotides agree with TRBD2. The CDR3 has 15 residues. Per the germline V gene, CDR1 is SNHLY and CDR2 is FYNNEI. Losses at the gene ends were 5 bases for V and 6 bases for J; bases not matched to a gene: 6. CDR3 protein: CASSLAGGTPGELFF. CDR3 DNA sequence: TGTGCCAGCAGTTTAGCGGGAGGTACCCCCGGGGAGCTGTTTTTT.

This clonotype appeared a few times. The chain recombines TRBV5-1 with TRBJ2-1, with TRBD2 as a possible D gene (6 bases). The CDR3 has 15 residues. Germline-derived CDR1 and CDR2 are SGHRS and YFSETQ. The V and J ends lost 0 bases and 6 bases respectively, with 13 bases between them. In DNA form, the CDR3 reads TGCGCCAGCAGCTTGGAACTAGGGACTTTCAATGAGCAGTTCTTC. Translating it yields CASSLELGTFNEQFF.

This clonotype was seen ten or more times. The chain employs TRBV11-2 and TRBJ2-1, with TRBD1 matching over 9 bases. The junction had 5 bases not matched to a gene; V was cut back by 3 bases and J by 5 bases. Per the germline V gene, CDR1 is SGHAT and CDR2 is FQNNGV. This CDR3 is 15 amino acids long. CDR3 loop: CASSFGTGNHNEQFF. In DNA, the CDR3 is TGTGCCAGCAGCTTCGGGACAGGGAATCACAATGAGCAGTTCTTC.

The chain combines TRBV30 with TRBJ2-7; TRBD1 agrees at 9 bases. The junction had 3 bases not matched to a gene; V was cut back by 7 bases and J by 2 bases. Per germline, CDR1 GTSNPN and CDR2 SVGIG (reference sequence). This CDR3 region has 12 residues. In DNA form, the CDR3 reads TGTGCCTTGACAGGGGGTCCCTACGAGCAGTACTTC. Amino acid sequence: CALTGGPYEQYF. Filled out from reference TRBV30 and TRBJ2-7, the complete variable domain reads SQTIHQWPATLVQPVGSPLSLECTVEGTSNPNLYWYRQAAGRGLQLLFYSVGIGQISSEVPQNLSASRPQDRQFILSSKKLLLSDSGFYLCALTGGPYEQYFGPGTRLTVT.

The genes are TRBV7-8 and TRBJ2-1; 7 positions agree with TRBD2. Germline loops: CDR1 SGHVS, CDR2 FQNEAQ. J gave up 12 bases and V 0 bases, and 8 bases lay outside the gene matches. The CDR3 loop spans 14 amino acids. The CDR3 spells CASSLAGGERGQFF. The DNA of the CDR3 is TGTGCCAGCAGCTTAGCGGGGGGTGAGCGGGGGCAGTTCTTC.

This clonotype has ten or more counts. The chain has TRBV7-2 and TRBJ2-7, with D possibly being TRBD1 (5 bases). Germline values: CDR1 SGHTA, CDR2 FQGNSA. This CDR3 region has 13 residues. Trimming took off 2 bases at V and 4 bases at J, with 9 bases between the two ends. In DNA form, the CDR3 reads TGTGCCAGCAGCTTAAAGGGGCCATACGAGCAGTACTTC. As protein: CASSLKGPYEQYF.

This clonotype was recorded many times. The V and J genes are TRBV7-2 and TRBJ2-1; 7 bases align to TRBD2. The CDR3 length is 16 residues. V trimming: 2 bases; J trimming: 4 bases; junction bases outside the gene matches: 8. Germline V gene data show CDR1 as SGHTA and CDR2 as FQGNSA. As DNA, the CDR3 is TGTGCCAGCAGCTTAAAGCGGCGGGAGCTTTACAATGAGCAGTTCTTC. Protein: CASSLKRRELYNEQFF.

This clonotype was picked up a small number of times. The gene calls are TRBV10-1 and TRBJ1-1, with D hard to call. Per the germline V gene, CDR1 is WNHNN and CDR2 is SYGVQD (reference sequence). With 3 bases removed from V and 2 bases from J, the gap between germline ends came to 13 bases. The length of the CDR3 is 15 residues. This CDR3 is CASSENLGVNTEAFF. CDR3 coding DNA: TGCGCCAGCAGTGAAAATTTAGGAGTAAACACTGAAGCTTTCTTT.

A note on this clonotype: The junction does not match germline at one end; this may be a read error. The chain couples TRBV7-7 to TRBJ2-1, with TRBD2 matching 13 bases. CDR1 and CDR2 (germline): SSHAT, FNYEAQ (reference sequence). CDR3 size: 18 residues. CDR3 nucleotides: TGTGCTAGCAGCTTAGCGACTAGCGGGAGGAGTCCCTACAATGAGCAGTTCTTC. Residues: CASSLATSGRSPYNEQFF.

This clonotype has ten or more counts. The chain couples TRBV11-2 to TRBJ1-6; D not certain. The germline gives CDR1 SGHAT, CDR2 FQNNGV. This CDR3 spans 14 amino acids. V lost 3 bases to trimming and J lost 9 bases, with 12 bases between them. As DNA, the CDR3 is TGTGCCAGCAGCTTGGGGAGTCGGGGTTCACCCCTCCACTTT. Its protein is CASSLGSRGSPLHF. Filled out from reference TRBV11-2 and TRBJ1-6, the complete variable domain reads EAGVAQSPRYKIIEKRQSVAFWCNPISGHATLYWYQQILGQGPKLLIQFQNNGVVDDSQLPKDRFSAERLKGVDSTLKIQPAKLEDSAVYLCASSLGSRGSPLHFGNGTRLTVT.

In DNA form, the CDR3 reads TGTGCCAGCAGCAACCCCGGGACTAGCTCCGGCGAGCAGTTCTTC. Protein sequence: CASSNPGTSSGEQFF. The chain employs TRBV12-3 or TRBV12-4 and TRBJ2-7; TRBD2 matches at 9 bases. The J call may be mistaken, given a closer DNA end match to TRBJ2-1. This CDR3 region has 15 residues.

This clonotype was seen many times. The CDR3 bases are TGTGCCAGCAGTCCAACCCCTTCGGCGGGAGTAAACGAGCAGTACTTC. This encodes CASSPTPSAGVNEQYF. The chain is built from TRBV27 and TRBJ2-7, with 7 bases that match TRBD2. V shed 5 bases, J shed 5 bases, and the junction held 15 bases outside the gene matches. This CDR3 has 16 residues. Germline loops: CDR1 MNHEY, CDR2 SMNVEV (reference sequence).

This clonotype was observed a few times. This rearrangement joins TRBV27 to TRBJ2-3, with a weak D call TRBD2 (6 bases). V gave up 4 bases and J gave up 5 bases, with 13 bases separating them. Germline V gene sequence: CDR1 MNHEY, CDR2 SMNVEV (reference sequence). There are 14 residues in the CDR3. For the CDR3, the DNA is TGTGCCAGCAGTTCCGGGAGAGGCGGAGATACGCAGTATTTT. This translates into CASSSGRGGDTQYF.

This clonotype came up a few times. CDR3 sequence (DNA): TGTGCCAGCAGCCGGGGAGCTCGGGAGCAGTACTTC. Amino acid sequence: CASSRGAREQYF. V usage is TRBV3-1 and J usage is TRBJ2-7; D possibly corresponds to TRBD2 (5 bases). CDR1 LGHDT and CDR2 YNNKEL come from the germline V gene (reference sequence). With 4 bases removed from V and 7 bases from J, the gap between germline ends came to 11 bases. The CDR3 runs to 12 residues.

At least ten counts were recorded for this clonotype. This chain connects TRBV28 to TRBJ2-4; D ambiguous. The germline V gene has CDR1 MDHEN and CDR2 SYDVKM. CDR3 length equals 16 residues. V gave up 5 bases and J gave up 0 bases, with 14 bases separating them. The CDR3 region is CASSLPRLLAKNIQYF. CDR3 coding DNA: TGTGCCAGCAGTCTGCCCCGCCTCTTAGCCAAAAACATTCAGTACTTC.

This clonotype was detected ten times or more. DNA of the CDR3: TGTGCCAGCAGTTTCTTAGGACAGGGCCGCTACGAGCAGTACTTC. As protein: CASSFLGQGRYEQYF. This chain links TRBV27 with TRBJ2-7; 8 bases fit TRBD1. The CDR3 has 15 residues. The germline CDR1 and CDR2 sequences are MNHEY and SMNVEV (reference sequence). V gave up 3 bases and J gave up 3 bases; unmatched junction bases: 7.

This chain links TRBV9 with TRBJ2-1, with D hard to call. The CDR3 totals 13 residues. V shed 3 bases and J shed 4 bases, with 8 bases lying between them. CDR1 is SGDLS and CDR2 is YYNGEE in the germline V gene. Here the CDR3 reads CASSAAAYNEQFF. The CDR3 region has the DNA TGTGCCAGCAGCGCCGCGGCTTACAATGAGCAGTTCTTC.

This clonotype came up a few times. The chain has TRBV27 and TRBJ2-1, with TRBD2 matching over 9 bases. V was pared by 0 bases and J by 2 bases, with 2 bases of the junction left unmatched. CDR1 is MNHEY and CDR2 is SMNVEV in the germline V gene (reference sequence). CDR3 length: 16 amino acids. In DNA form, the CDR3 reads TGTGCCAGCAGTTTATCGCGGGAGGGTGCCTACAATGAGCAGTTCTTC. This gives the protein CASSLSREGAYNEQFF.

A word on this clonotype: A clone one base away is much larger, so this may be a read error. The chain combines TRBV6-1 with TRBJ1-2; D is uncertain. Germline CDR1 is MNHNS and CDR2 is SASEGT. The length of the CDR3 is 13 residues. The CDR3 bases are TGTGCCAGCAGTGTCGAGGGTAGCTATGGCCACACCTTC. It encodes CASSVEGSYGHTF.

Details on this clonotype: One base away lies a much larger clone, so this may be a sequencing read error. This chain links TRBV28 with TRBJ1-6; D is unclear. V lost 7 bases, J lost 7 bases, and 11 bases lay in between. The length of the CDR3 is 13 residues. Germline V lookup: CDR1 MDHEN, CDR2 SYDVKM. CDR3 DNA: TGTGCCAGCACCAGGAAGGCGAATTCACCCCTCCACTTT. It is translated as CASTRKANSPLHF.

This clonotype was seen repeatedly, ten times or more. This chain links TRBV2 with TRBJ2-1, with D maybe TRBD1 (5 bases). The CDR3 consists of 14 residues. Germline loops: CDR1 SNHLY, CDR2 FYNNEI. In DNA, the CDR3 is TGTGGGGGCGCGAGAGGTAGGGGCAACAATGAGCAGTTCTTC. As protein: CGGARGRGNNEQFF.

There are a few counts of this clonotype. J is TRBJ2-7 and V is TRBV5-1, with TRBD1 matching over 8 bases. This CDR3 has 15 residues. Germline CDR1 and CDR2: SGHRS and YFSETQ. V trimming: 3 bases; J trimming: 0 bases; junction bases outside the gene matches: 5. The CDR3 coding sequence is TGCGCCAGCAGCTACGGACAGGGCCTCTCCTACGAGCAGTACTTC. This translates into CASSYGQGLSYEQYF.